The clone carrying this T cell receptor beta chain was counted a few times. The target antigen is unknown. This sample is drawn from a study of beta chain features in type 1 diabetes. Study-wide results and caveats: Patients and controls would share equally any PCR tilt toward shorter templates.

With 7 bases clipped from V and 4 bases from J, the junction kept 4 bases outside the gene matches. This CDR3 spans 13 amino acids. Germline V CDR1 and CDR2: LNHDA, SQIVND (reference sequence). TCRB transcripts that were expressed got sequenced, as all of the isolated RNA had been reverse transcribed. Data came from immunoSEQ multiplex PCR; TCRdb stores just in-frame clones and leaves some out. The sample has over 700,000 clones; about a sixth are singletons. This TCR came from a woman in her late teens or twenties in good health. The sample taken for sequencing was naive CD4+ T cells from blood. The chain recombines TRBV19 with TRBJ2-1; TRBD2 aligns across 7 bases. CDR3 region: CASTSGAYNEQFF. The CDR3 DNA follows: TGTGCCAGTACTAGCGGAGCTTACAATGAGCAGTTCTTC.